This T cell receptor (beta chain) emerged from a study of OX40 agonist ivuxolimab in advanced cancers. Whole-study context: Participants, 70% to 90% male, averaged approximately 60 years of age, ranging from 23 to 79.

Sequencing used immunoSEQ multiplex PCR; TCRdb keeps in-frame clones, though not all of them. The repertoire includes 60,000 to 90,000 clones, around 83% of them detected once, and roughly 0.77% sits in the top ten. On this clone itself: Its specificity is not known.

The study, taken as a whole, reports: Clonal expansion from baseline to week 6 occurred in both CD4+ and CD8+ T cells. Partial responders at 0.1-3.0 mg/kg showed near-lowest clonal expansion. No determination was made of the antigen specificity of the expanded peripheral T cells.

The CDR3 sequence is 15 residues long. Germline CDR1 and CDR2: SGHRS and YFSETQ. The V segment lost 0 bases and the J segment 5 bases; nucleotides outside the gene matches: 8. This clonotype was sampled from an adult with an advanced solid tumor such as melanoma, head and neck, liver or kidney cancer. Specimen: CD4+ or CD8+ T cells sorted from blood, collected in a trial of the OX40 agonist ivuxolimab. The chain links TRBV5-1 to TRBJ2-7, with 7 positions matching TRBD2. CDR3 amino acids: CASSLGAGLVDEQYF. CDR3 bases: TGCGCCAGCAGCTTGGGGGCCGGACTAGTGGACGAGCAGTACTTC. The full variable domain, in which reference TRBV5-1 and TRBJ2-7 provide the parts outside the CDR3, is KAGVTQTPRYLIKTRGQQVTLSCSPISGHRSVSWYQQTPGQGLQFLFEYFSETQRNKGNFPGRFSGRQFSNSRSEMNVSTLELGDSALYLCASSLGAGLVDEQYFGPGTRLTVT.